This T cell receptor (beta chain) was sequenced during a study of T cells in Graves' hyperthyroidism and ophthalmopathy. Amplified TCR beta CDR3 regions derived from RNA transcripts. HTBI primers were employed in a first-round RT-PCR of the TCR CDR3. TCRdb ran MiXCR on the multiplex PCR reads and lists one entry per CDR3 protein. The table has about 840,000 distinct CDR3 sequences, roughly 40% seen once; the top ten hold 7.5% to 9.5%. Every diagnosis used clinical symptoms, serum thyroxine and TRAb, thyroid ultrasound and orbital computed tomography. An approximately 10 ml volume of fresh peripheral blood provided the PBMCs. Germline V lookup: CDR1 SGHTA, CDR2 FQGTGA. Trimming removed 5 bases from V and 3 bases from J, with 10 bases in between. This CDR3 spans 13 amino acids. This clonotype was seen ten or more times.

The sequenced sample was blood. The gene calls are TRBV7-3 and TRBJ1-1; D possibly corresponds to TRBD1 (5 bases). This sequence was found in a man between 18 and 29 years old with Graves' hyperthyroidism. CDR3 amino acids: CASSRWGDTEAFF. The CDR3 coding sequence is TGTGCCAGCAGCCGATGGGGGGACACTGAAGCTTTCTTT.